The rows below give T cell receptor beta chains drawn from one sample of a study of cytomegalovirus exposure and HLA in healthy donors. Libraries were prepared by immunoSEQ multiplex PCR; TCRdb keeps only in-frame clonotypes and omits some of them. Of 150,000 to 250,000 clones listed, 65% to 90% are singletons. Material: PBMCs. These TCRs come from a woman aged 45 to 65 in good health and CMV-seronegative. Each CDR3 is given with its conserved first and last residue. D genes are given only for firm matches. Where a row states a size, it is once, few, many or the class of an expanded clone; other rows omit it.

d_call	clone_size	v_call	j_call	cdr3_aa	cdr3_nt
TRBD1	.	TRBV10-1	TRBJ1-2	CASSDQGQGVGGYTF	TGCGCCAGCAGTGACCAGGGACAGGGGGTCGGCGGCTACACCTTC
.	.	TRBV25-1	TRBJ1-2	CASSSQGYGYTF	TGTGCCAGCAGTAGCCAGGGGTATGGCTACACCTTC
TRBD2	.	TRBV7-2	TRBJ2-1	CATKLAGAVWDEQFF	TGTGCCACCAAGCTAGCGGGAGCGGTTTGGGATGAGCAGTTCTTC
.	few	TRBV10-2	TRBJ2-7	CASSEATTGSYEQYF	TGCGCCAGCAGTGAGGCGACGACGGGCTCCTACGAGCAGTACTTC
TRBD1	.	TRBV7-9	TRBJ1-4	CASSPPTGGSEKLFF	TGTGCCAGCAGCCCACCGACAGGGGGGAGTGAAAAACTGTTTTTT
.	.	TRBV28	TRBJ2-7	CASSHRDEQYF	TGTGCCAGCAGCCACCGGGACGAGCAGTACTTC
.	few	TRBV18	TRBJ1-4	CASSPGLNEKLFF	TGTGCCAGCTCACCAGGCCTTAATGAAAAACTGTTTTTT
.	.	TRBV29-1	TRBJ1-1	CSVQMGYTEAFF	TGCAGCGTACAAATGGGCTACACTGAAGCTTTCTTT
TRBD1	once	TRBV19	TRBJ2-5	CASSPRTGAATWAQYF	TGTGCCAGTAGCCCCAGGACAGGGGCCGCCACATGGGCCCAGTACTTC
TRBD2	.	TRBV30	TRBJ2-7	CAWSGLAGGSSSYEQYF	TGTGCCTGGAGCGGACTAGCGGGAGGTTCCTCCTCCTACGAGCAGTACTTC
TRBD1	.	TRBV27	TRBJ1-2	CASRIRGLGYGYTF	TGTGCCAGCAGAATCAGGGGGCTCGGCTATGGCTACACCTTC
.	.	TRBV9	TRBJ2-1	CASSVDASRNEQFF	TGTGCCAGCAGCGTAGATGCTAGCCGAAATGAGCAGTTCTTC
TRBD1	few	TRBV4-3	TRBJ1-2	CASSRGTVSNYGYTF	TGCGCCAGCAGCCGTGGGACAGTGTCTAACTATGGCTACACCTTC
TRBD1	.	TRBV27	TRBJ2-1	CASSKKTGPYNEQFF	TGTGCCAGCAGCAAAAAGACAGGGCCCTACAATGAGCAGTTCTTC
TRBD1	.	TRBV18	TRBJ1-2	CASSPGPTGVSNYGYTF	TGTGCCAGCTCACCGGGGCCGACAGGGGTTTCAAACTATGGCTACACCTTC
.	.	TRBV28	TRBJ1-3	CASSLQGNTIYF	TGTGCCAGCAGTCTTCAGGGAAACACCATATATTTT
TRBD2	few	TRBV27	TRBJ2-3	CASSELAGGPKGTDTQYF	TGTGCCAGCAGTGAATTAGCGGGAGGGCCAAAGGGTACAGATACGCAGTATTTT
.	.	TRBV9	TRBJ2-1	CASSVGQGGNEQFF	TGTGCCAGCAGCGTAGGTCAGGGCGGCAATGAGCAGTTCTTC
TRBD1	.	TRBV5-1	TRBJ1-4	CASSFTGTVNEKLFF	TGCGCCAGCAGCTTTACCGGGACAGTAAATGAAAAACTGTTTTTT
TRBD1	.	TRBV6-1	TRBJ1-5	CASSEEDRESFFSNQPQHF	TGTGCCAGCAGTGAAGAGGACAGGGAATCATTCTTTAGCAATCAGCCCCAGCATTTT
TRBD1	once	TRBV19	TRBJ2-7	CASSPGTGGPYEQYF	TGTGCCAGTAGTCCGGGGACAGGGGGGCCCTACGAGCAGTACTTC
TRBD1	.	TRBV19	TRBJ2-1	CASTARTGNDNEQFF	TGTGCCAGTACTGCGAGGACAGGAAACGACAATGAGCAGTTCTTC
TRBD1	.	TRBV19	TRBJ1-6	CASEGQGNSPLHF	TGTGCCTCAGAGGGACAGGGGAATTCACCCCTCCACTTT
.	.	TRBV28	TRBJ1-2	CASSLGQFYGYTF	TGTGCCAGCAGTTTAGGACAGTTCTATGGCTACACCTTC
TRBD2	.	TRBV28	TRBJ2-3	CASRPFLGRANDTQYF	TGTGCCAGCAGGCCTTTCCTGGGGAGGGCCAATGATACGCAGTATTTT
.	.	TRBV27	TRBJ1-3	CASSLFDRPRGNTIYF	TGTGCCAGCAGCCTCTTCGACAGACCCCGTGGAAACACCATATATTTT
.	.	TRBV7-2	TRBJ2-7	CASSLAGGGMNEQYF	TGTGCCAGCAGCTTAGCCGGTGGGGGGATGAACGAGCAGTACTTC
.	.	TRBV11-2	TRBJ1-2	CASSLVSGDGGYTF	TGTGCCAGCAGCTTAGTTTCGGGGGACGGAGGCTACACCTTC
.	.	TRBV7-9	TRBJ2-7	CASSLVQGSEQYF	TGTGCCAGCAGCCTCGTACAGGGATCCGAGCAGTACTTC
.	.	TRBV27	TRBJ1-1	CASHDTGRGTEAFF	TGTGCCAGCCATGATACAGGGAGGGGCACTGAAGCTTTCTTT
.	.	TRBV5-1	TRBJ1-2	CASSLDSVRYGYTF	TGCGCCAGCAGCTTGGATTCGGTGAGATATGGCTACACCTTC
.	.	TRBV4-1	TRBJ2-7	CASSQVPTSSEQTYEQYF	TGCGCCAGCAGCCAGGTCCCGACCTCTAGCGAACAGACCTACGAGCAGTACTTC
.	.	TRBV10-1	TRBJ1-3	CASSGALSSGNTIYF	TGCGCCAGCAGTGGGGCCTTGAGCTCTGGAAACACCATATATTTT
TRBD1	.	TRBV11-2	TRBJ2-3	CASSLDVWTGGADTQYF	TGTGCCAGCAGCTTAGATGTGTGGACAGGGGGTGCAGATACGCAGTATTTT
TRBD1	.	TRBV27	TRBJ1-5	CASSSDRGYQPQHF	TGTGCCAGCAGTTCGGACAGGGGATATCAGCCCCAGCATTTT
TRBD2	.	TRBV28	TRBJ2-1	CASSPPRGRAREQFF	TGTGCCAGCAGCCCCCCCCGCGGGAGGGCCCGGGAGCAGTTCTTC
.	.	TRBV7-2	TRBJ2-3	CASTPGRLRADTQYF	TGTGCCAGCACCCCAGGGCGGCTACGCGCAGATACGCAGTATTTT
TRBD2	.	TRBV9	TRBJ2-7	CASSVGGRVYEQYF	TGTGCCAGCAGCGTAGGTGGGAGGGTCTACGAGCAGTACTTC
.	.	TRBV10-1	TRBJ1-1	CASSRGGGTEAFF	TGCGCCAGCAGTAGGGGGGGAGGCACTGAAGCTTTCTTT
.	.	TRBV15	TRBJ2-5	CATSRDPGEETQYF	TGTGCCACCAGCAGAGATCCCGGGGAGGAGACCCAGTACTTC
TRBD2	.	TRBV5-1	TRBJ2-1	CASSLGGTNNEQFF	TGCGCCAGCAGCTTGGGGGGGACTAACAATGAGCAGTTCTTC
TRBD1	.	TRBV5-6	TRBJ2-1	CASSPRRTGLENEQFF	TGTGCCAGCAGCCCTCGGAGGACAGGGCTTGAGAATGAGCAGTTCTTC
TRBD1	.	TRBV19	TRBJ1-1	CASNPGGASGDSFF	TGTGCCAGTAATCCAGGGGGCGCCTCTGGGGACTCCTTTTTT
TRBD2	once	TRBV7-9	TRBJ2-3	CASSRSGGSTDTQYF	TGTGCCAGCAGCCGTAGCGGGGGGAGCACAGATACGCAGTATTTT
TRBD1	.	TRBV14	TRBJ2-5	CASSQVGTGKETQYF	TGTGCCAGCAGCCAAGTCGGGACAGGGAAAGAGACCCAGTACTTC